This entry describes one T cell receptor beta chain. Its target is not known. The germline V and J ends were trimmed by 5 bases and 1 base, with 2 bases remaining between them. This CDR3 has 11 residues. Germline V gene data show CDR1 as SGHTA and CDR2 as FQGNSA. The data were obtained in a study of cytomegalovirus exposure and HLA in healthy donors. In the PCR, 60 Vbeta and 13 Jbeta primers were used. This table comes from immunoSEQ multiplex PCR, and its TCRdb copy is limited to in-frame clones, with some not included. The repertoire table contains about 130,000 clones. Study-level results: Later genetic work tied a missense DCLRE1C variant to beta-chain V and J trimming.

What was sequenced was PBMCs. This receptor was identified in a middle-aged woman in good health and CMV-seropositive. The V gene is TRBV7-2, the J gene TRBJ1-1; D is undetermined. The DNA for the CDR3 is TGTGCCAGCAGCCAGAACACTGAAGCTTTCTTT. It translates to CASSQNTEAFF. Using reference TRBV7-2 and TRBJ1-1 for the parts outside the CDR3, the full variable domain is GAGVSQSPSNKVTEKGKDVELRCDPISGHTALYWYRQSLGQGLEFLIYFQGNSAPDKSGLPSDRFSAERTGGSVSTLTIQRTQQEDSAVYLCASSQNTEAFFGQGTRLTVV.